A selection of T cell receptor beta chains follows, all from one sample in a study of T cells after yellow fever vaccination. TCRdb analysed the 5' RACE reads with MiXCR anew, one entry per CDR3 protein. Among approximately 550,000 distinct CDR3 sequences listed, approximately 21% were seen once. This sample comprised PBMCs, obtained 15 days after the yellow fever booster vaccination. These receptors were collected from a man aged 25-45 years who received the YFV17D yellow fever vaccine. CDR3s include the opening cysteine and the closing phenylalanine or tryptophan. D genes are given only for firm matches. The size entry is marked missing in some rows and otherwise reads once, few, many or a size class.

J	V	size	D	length	CDR3	DNA
TRBJ2-5	TRBV18	few	TRBD1	16	CASSERGQGMGETQYF	TGTGCCAGCTCAGAACGTGGACAGGGGATGGGAGAGACCCAGTACTTC
TRBJ1-1	TRBV3-1	-	TRBD1	14	CASSPLGQGDRAFF	TGTGCCAGCAGCCCCTTAGGACAGGGTGATCGGGCTTTCTTT
TRBJ2-1	TRBV11-1	many	TRBD1	14	CASSFLGQWYEQFF	TGTGCCAGCAGCTTTTTGGGACAGTGGTATGAGCAGTTCTTC
TRBJ2-7	TRBV5-1	-	-	15	CASSLAGRGGYEQYF	TGCGCCAGCAGCTTGGCAGGCAGGGGAGGGTACGAGCAGTACTTC
TRBJ2-2	TRBV4-3	-	-	13	CASSLPETGELFF	TGCGCCAGCAGCCTCCCCGAGACCGGGGAGCTGTTTTTT
TRBJ2-1	TRBV20-1	few	-	12	CSARGRNNEQFF	TGCAGTGCTAGAGGCAGAAACAATGAGCAGTTCTTC
TRBJ2-3	TRBV5-1	-	TRBD2	17	CASSLGLAGGTTDTQYF	TGCGCCAGCAGCTTGGGCCTAGCGGGAGGGACCACAGATACGCAGTATTTT
TRBJ2-3	TRBV7-8	-	-	15	CASSSDGGATDTQYF	TGTGCCAGCAGTTCCGATGGGGGGGCTACAGATACGCAGTATTTT
TRBJ2-1	TRBV4-2	-	-	14	CASSQAGTYNEQFF	TGTGCCAGCAGCCAAGCCGGGACTTACAATGAGCAGTTCTTC
TRBJ2-7	TRBV5-4	-	TRBD2	13	CASSGGGQYEQYF	TGTGCCAGCAGCGGCGGGGGGCAGTACGAGCAGTACTTC
TRBJ2-4	TRBV5-1	few	-	13	CASSPEWANIQYF	TGCGCCAGCAGCCCCGAATGGGCCAACATTCAGTACTTC
TRBJ2-1	TRBV27	few	TRBD2	19	CATFSGLAGGPSSYNEQFF	TGTGCCACCTTCTCGGGACTAGCGGGAGGGCCGAGCTCCTACAATGAGCAGTTCTTC
TRBJ2-7	TRBV15	few	TRBD2	15	CATSRKTSGGHEQYF	TGTGCCACCAGCCGTAAGACTAGCGGAGGCCACGAGCAGTACTTC
TRBJ2-3	TRBV3-1	-	TRBD2	16	CASRQATSGTGHTQYF	TGTGCCAGCAGACAAGCGACTAGCGGGACCGGGCATACGCAGTATTTT
TRBJ2-4	TRBV5-1	-	-	16	CASSLGSGRGTDIQYF	TGCGCCAGCAGCTTGGGGTCGGGTCGGGGGACGGACATTCAGTACTTC
TRBJ2-7	TRBV10-3	few	-	14	CAIGSGTDYYEQYF	TGTGCCATCGGATCCGGGACGGACTACTACGAGCAGTACTTC
TRBJ2-7	TRBV12-3/TRBV12-4	many	-	13	CASAWDISYEQYF	TGTGCCAGCGCATGGGACATCAGTTACGAGCAGTACTTC
TRBJ1-5	TRBV28	few	-	14	CANQGPGRNQPQHF	TGTGCCAACCAGGGACCTGGACGCAATCAGCCCCAGCATTTT
TRBJ2-5	TRBV7-2	-	TRBD2	16	CASSTSSGGGQETQYF	TGTGCCAGCAGCACCTCTAGCGGGGGGGGGCAAGAGACCCAGTACTTC
TRBJ2-4	TRBV29-1	few	-	12	CSVEEGLNIQYF	TGCAGCGTTGAAGAAGGTTTGAACATTCAGTACTTC
TRBJ2-2	TRBV25-1	-	-	13	CASSERGTGELFF	TGTGCCAGCAGTGAAAGGGGCACCGGGGAGCTGTTTTTT
TRBJ1-1	TRBV20-1	-	-	13	CSADRGGNTEAFF	TGCAGTGCTGATAGGGGGGGGAACACTGAAGCTTTCTTT
TRBJ2-3	TRBV6-5	-	TRBD2	15	CASSYGRERTDTQYF	TGTGCCAGCAGTTACGGGCGGGAGCGCACAGATACGCAGTATTTT
TRBJ2-1	TRBV14	few	TRBD2	13	CASSQGGRREQFF	TGTGCCAGCAGCCAAGGCGGGAGGAGAGAGCAGTTCTTC
TRBJ2-5	TRBV20-1	-	TRBD1	13	CSAAIGGWETQYF	TGCAGTGCTGCAATAGGGGGCTGGGAGACCCAGTACTTC
TRBJ2-1	TRBV28	few	-	16	CASSSLGRGSYNEQFF	TGTGCCAGCAGTTCCCTCGGCAGGGGCTCCTACAATGAGCAGTTCTTC
TRBJ2-3	TRBV7-2	-	-	14	CASSLEGRTHTQYF	TGTGCCAGCAGCTTAGAGGGACGCACACATACGCAGTATTTT
TRBJ2-3	TRBV20-1	once	TRBD2	13	CSASVAGTDTQYF	TGCAGTGCTAGCGTAGCGGGAACCGATACGCAGTATTTT
TRBJ2-3	TRBV18	-	-	13	CASSPIHTDTQYF	TGTGCCAGCTCACCGATTCACACAGATACGCAGTATTTT
TRBJ2-1	TRBV7-2	few	-	17	CASSSRKGLTSYNEQFF	TGTGCCAGCAGCTCAAGGAAGGGACTCACCTCCTACAATGAGCAGTTCTTC
TRBJ2-3	TRBV7-9	few	-	14	CASTTGGGTDTQYF	TGTGCCAGCACCACAGGTGGAGGCACAGATACGCAGTATTTT
TRBJ2-7	TRBV28	-	-	14	CASSTGTVLNEQYF	TGTGCCAGCAGTACCGGGACTGTGCTGAACGAGCAGTACTTC
TRBJ2-1	TRBV27	-	-	15	CASSSSYLSYNEQFF	TGTGCCAGCAGTTCAAGTTACCTCTCCTACAATGAGCAGTTCTTC
TRBJ2-7	TRBV6-2/TRBV6-3	few	-	15	CASSYGQILSYEQYF	TGTGCCAGCAGTTATGGACAGATTCTCTCCTACGAGCAGTACTTC
TRBJ2-7	TRBV4-2	few	TRBD1	15	CASSPTGGAKYEQYF	TGTGCCAGCAGCCCGACAGGGGGCGCAAAGTACGAGCAGTACTTC
TRBJ2-5	TRBV7-8	few	TRBD2	18	CASSSTPGLAGGSETQYF	TGTGCCAGCAGCTCCACCCCGGGACTAGCAGGGGGTTCAGAGACCCAGTACTTC
TRBJ2-5	TRBV20-1	-	-	10	CSAHAETQYF	TGCAGTGCTCATGCAGAGACCCAGTACTTC
TRBJ2-3	TRBV28	-	TRBD2	14	CASSLIDREGTQYF	TGTGCCAGCAGTTTAATTGACCGGGAGGGTACGCAGTATTTT
TRBJ2-3	TRBV6-5	-	TRBD2	16	CASRSILAGAGDTQYF	TGTGCCAGCAGAAGCATACTAGCGGGCGCGGGCGATACGCAGTATTTT
TRBJ2-2	TRBV14	-	-	16	CASSQRPGHNTGELFF	TGTGCCAGCAGCCAGAGACCGGGACACAACACCGGGGAGCTGTTTTTT
TRBJ2-7	TRBV5-1	few	-	12	CASSYVGDEQYF	TGCGCCAGCAGCTATGTGGGGGACGAGCAGTACTTC
TRBJ2-7	TRBV25-1	few	TRBD2	16	CASSEETVAGAYEQYF	TGTGCCAGCAGTGAAGAGACAGTAGCGGGGGCCTACGAGCAGTACTTC
TRBJ2-7	TRBV20-1	many	-	12	CSARDLSYEQYF	TGCAGTGCTAGAGATCTGTCCTATGAGCAGTACTTC
TRBJ2-1	TRBV10-2	many	-	14	CASSGTSVYNEQFF	TGCGCCAGCAGTGGGACTTCCGTCTACAATGAGCAGTTCTTC
TRBJ1-1	TRBV5-1	-	-	14	CASSLGGANTEAFF	TGCGCCAGCAGCTTGGGTGGGGCGAACACTGAAGCTTTCTTT
TRBJ2-5	TRBV29-1	few	-	14	CSVAGRTTRETQYF	TGCAGCGTCGCTGGACGTACCACCCGGGAGACCCAGTACTTC
TRBJ2-7	TRBV27	-	TRBD2	18	CASSFKPISASGNYEQYF	TGTGCCAGCAGTTTCAAACCCATATCCGCTAGCGGGAACTACGAGCAGTACTTC
TRBJ1-2	TRBV12-3/TRBV12-4	-	-	12	CASSQSGYGYTF	TGTGCCAGCAGCCAGTCTGGATATGGCTACACCTTC
TRBJ2-3	TRBV7-8	-	-	15	CASSLPGSLPDTQYF	TGTGCCAGCAGCTTGCCAGGGAGCCTCCCAGATACGCAGTATTTT
TRBJ2-2	TRBV7-2	-	TRBD2	16	CASSPRLAGGTGELFF	TGTGCCAGCAGTCCGCGACTAGCGGGAGGCACCGGGGAGCTGTTTTTT
TRBJ2-7	TRBV28	few	TRBD2	15	CASSLWREVSYEQYF	TGTGCCAGCAGTTTATGGCGGGAGGTATCCTACGAGCAGTACTTC
TRBJ2-7	TRBV5-1	-	-	15	CASSLPRQAIYEQYF	TGCGCCAGCAGCTTGCCACGGCAGGCGATTTACGAGCAGTACTTC